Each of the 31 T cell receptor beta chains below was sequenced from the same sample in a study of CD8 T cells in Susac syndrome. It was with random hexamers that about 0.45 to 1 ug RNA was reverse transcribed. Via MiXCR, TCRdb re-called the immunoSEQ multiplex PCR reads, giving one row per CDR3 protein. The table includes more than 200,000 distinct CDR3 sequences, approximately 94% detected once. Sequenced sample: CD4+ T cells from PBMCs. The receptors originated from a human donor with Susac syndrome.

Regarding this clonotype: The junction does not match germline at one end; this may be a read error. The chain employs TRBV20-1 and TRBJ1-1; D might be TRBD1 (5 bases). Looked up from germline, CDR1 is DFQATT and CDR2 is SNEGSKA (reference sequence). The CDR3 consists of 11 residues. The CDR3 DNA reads TGTGATACGGGGGAGGACACTGAAGCTTTCTTT. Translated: CDTGEDTEAFF.

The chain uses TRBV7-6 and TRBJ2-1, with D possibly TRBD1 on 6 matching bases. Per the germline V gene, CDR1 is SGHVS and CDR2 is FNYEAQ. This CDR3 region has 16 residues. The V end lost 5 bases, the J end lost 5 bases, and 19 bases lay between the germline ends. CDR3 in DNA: TGTGCCAGCAGCACGCTCAAGGGGGTTAGCGACAATGAGCAGTTCTTC. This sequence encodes CASSTLKGVSDNEQFF.

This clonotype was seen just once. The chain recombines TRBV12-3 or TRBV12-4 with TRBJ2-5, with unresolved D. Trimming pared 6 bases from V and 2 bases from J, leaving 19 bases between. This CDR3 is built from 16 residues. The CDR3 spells CASSPGFARSQETQYF. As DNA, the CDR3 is TGTGCCAGCAGCCCAGGATTTGCGAGGAGTCAAGAGACCCAGTACTTC.

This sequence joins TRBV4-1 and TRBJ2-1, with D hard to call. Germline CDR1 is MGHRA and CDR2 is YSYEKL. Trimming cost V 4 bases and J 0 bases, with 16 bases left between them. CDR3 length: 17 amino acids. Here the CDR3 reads CASSLLRGPSSYNEQFF. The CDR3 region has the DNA TGCGCCAGCAGCCTCCTCAGAGGCCCTAGCTCCTACAATGAGCAGTTCTTC.

The CDR3 region has the DNA TGTGCCAGCAGTTACACAGGGGGGAGGGATGAAAAACTGTTTTTT. Encoded protein: CASSYTGGRDEKLFF. The chain combines TRBV28 with TRBJ1-4, with 8 positions matching TRBD1. The CDR3 is 15 amino acids. Germline V lookup: CDR1 MDHEN, CDR2 SYDVKM. Losses at the gene ends were 4 bases for V and 6 bases for J; bases not matched to a gene: 7.

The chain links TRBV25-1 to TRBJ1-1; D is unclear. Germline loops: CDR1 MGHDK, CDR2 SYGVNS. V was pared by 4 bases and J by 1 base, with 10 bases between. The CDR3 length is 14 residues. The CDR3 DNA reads TGTGCCAGCAGTGCCCTCGAGGGGAACACTGAAGCTTTCTTT. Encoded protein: CASSALEGNTEAFF.

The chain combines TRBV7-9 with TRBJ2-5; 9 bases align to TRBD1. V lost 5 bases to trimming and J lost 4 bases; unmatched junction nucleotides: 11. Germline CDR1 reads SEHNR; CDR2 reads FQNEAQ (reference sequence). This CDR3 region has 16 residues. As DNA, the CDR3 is TGTGCCAGCAGCAAAGCCCGGACAGGGGACACAGAGACCCAGTACTTC. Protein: CASSKARTGDTETQYF.

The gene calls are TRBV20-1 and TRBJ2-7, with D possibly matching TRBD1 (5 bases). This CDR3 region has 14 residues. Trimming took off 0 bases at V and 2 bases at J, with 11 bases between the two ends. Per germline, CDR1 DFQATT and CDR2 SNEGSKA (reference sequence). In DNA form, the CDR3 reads TGCAGTGCTAGAGATTTAGCAGGGCCCTACGAGCAGTACTTC. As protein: CSARDLAGPYEQYF.

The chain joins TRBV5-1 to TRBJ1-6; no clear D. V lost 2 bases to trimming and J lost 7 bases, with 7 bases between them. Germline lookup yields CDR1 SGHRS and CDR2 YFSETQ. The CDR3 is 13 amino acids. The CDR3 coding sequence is TGCGCCAGCAGCTTTGCCTCGAATTCACCCCTCCACTTT. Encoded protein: CASSFASNSPLHF.

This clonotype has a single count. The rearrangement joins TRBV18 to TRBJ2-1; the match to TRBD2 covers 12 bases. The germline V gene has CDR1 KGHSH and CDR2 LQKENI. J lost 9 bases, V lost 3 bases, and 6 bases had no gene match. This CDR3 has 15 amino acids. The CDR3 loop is CASSPPSGGAGEQFF. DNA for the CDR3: TGTGCCAGCTCACCGCCTAGCGGGGGGGCCGGTGAGCAGTTCTTC.

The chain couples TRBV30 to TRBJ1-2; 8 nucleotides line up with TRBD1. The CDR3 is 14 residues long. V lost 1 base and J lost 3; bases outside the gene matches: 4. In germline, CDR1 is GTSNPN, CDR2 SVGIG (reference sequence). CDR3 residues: CAWSGQGRDYGYTF. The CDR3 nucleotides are TGTGCCTGGAGTGGACAGGGGCGAGACTATGGCTACACCTTC.

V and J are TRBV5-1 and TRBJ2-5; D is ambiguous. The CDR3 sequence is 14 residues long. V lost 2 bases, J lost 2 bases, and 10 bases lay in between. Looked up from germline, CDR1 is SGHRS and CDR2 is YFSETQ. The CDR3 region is CASSFFGQQETQYF. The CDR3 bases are TGCGCCAGCAGCTTTTTCGGGCAGCAAGAGACCCAGTACTTC. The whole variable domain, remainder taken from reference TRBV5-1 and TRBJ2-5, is KAGVTQTPRYLIKTRGQQVTLSCSPISGHRSVSWYQQTPGQGLQFLFEYFSETQRNKGNFPGRFSGRQFSNSRSEMNVSTLELGDSALYLCASSFFGQQETQYFGPGTRLLVL.

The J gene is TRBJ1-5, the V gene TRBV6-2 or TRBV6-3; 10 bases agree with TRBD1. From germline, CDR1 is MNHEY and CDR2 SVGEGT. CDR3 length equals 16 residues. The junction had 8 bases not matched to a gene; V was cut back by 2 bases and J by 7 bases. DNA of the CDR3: TGTGCCAGCAGTTACCCGGACAGGGGGAGAGAACAGCCCCAGCATTTT. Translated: CASSYPDRGREQPQHF.

The CDR3 reads CASSPGRTSGNTIYF. CDR3 coding DNA: TGTGCCAGCTCTCCGGGGAGGACGTCAGGAAACACCATATATTTT. This chain connects TRBV6-5 to TRBJ1-3; D call uncertain. This CDR3 contains 15 residues. Germline V gene data show CDR1 as MNHEY and CDR2 as SVGAGI. Trimming cost V 8 bases and J 4 bases, with 18 bases left between them.

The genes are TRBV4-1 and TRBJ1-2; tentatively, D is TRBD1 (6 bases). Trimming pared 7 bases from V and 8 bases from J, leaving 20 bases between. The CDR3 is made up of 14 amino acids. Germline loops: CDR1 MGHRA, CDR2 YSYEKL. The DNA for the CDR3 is TGCGCCAGCAACCAGGGTCAGGGGAATGGCGGCTACACCTTC. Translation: CASNQGQGNGGYTF.

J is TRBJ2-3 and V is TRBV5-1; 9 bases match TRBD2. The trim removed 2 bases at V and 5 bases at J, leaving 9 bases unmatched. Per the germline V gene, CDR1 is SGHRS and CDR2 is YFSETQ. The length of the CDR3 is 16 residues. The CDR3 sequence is CASSFRGSGGLDTQYF. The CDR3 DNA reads TGCGCCAGCAGCTTCCGGGGTAGCGGGGGACTAGATACGCAGTATTTT.

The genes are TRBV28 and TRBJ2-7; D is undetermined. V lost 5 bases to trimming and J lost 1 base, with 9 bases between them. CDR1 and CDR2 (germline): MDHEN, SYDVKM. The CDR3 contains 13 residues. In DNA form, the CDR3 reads TGTGCCAGCAGTCTCCGGTATTCCTACGAGCAGTACTTC. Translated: CASSLRYSYEQYF.

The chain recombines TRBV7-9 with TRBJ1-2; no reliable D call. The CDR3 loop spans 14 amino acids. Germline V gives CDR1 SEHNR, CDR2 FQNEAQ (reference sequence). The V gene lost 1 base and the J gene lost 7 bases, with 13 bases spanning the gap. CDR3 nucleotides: TGTGCCAGCAGCTTAGTCCAGAATCGAGGTGGCTACACCTTC. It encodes CASSLVQNRGGYTF.

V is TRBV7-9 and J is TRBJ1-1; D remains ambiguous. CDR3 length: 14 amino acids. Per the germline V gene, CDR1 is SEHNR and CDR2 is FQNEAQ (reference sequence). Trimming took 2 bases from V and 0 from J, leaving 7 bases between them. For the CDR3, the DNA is TGTGCCAGCAGCTTAAGTAAGCTGAACACTGAAGCTTTCTTT. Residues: CASSLSKLNTEAFF.

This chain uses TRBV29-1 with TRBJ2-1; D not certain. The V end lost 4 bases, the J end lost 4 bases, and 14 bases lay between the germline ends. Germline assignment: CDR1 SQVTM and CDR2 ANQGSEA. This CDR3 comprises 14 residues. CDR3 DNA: TGCAGCGTTGGAGTCAGGTTAGCTTACAATGAGCAGTTCTTC. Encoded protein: CSVGVRLAYNEQFF.

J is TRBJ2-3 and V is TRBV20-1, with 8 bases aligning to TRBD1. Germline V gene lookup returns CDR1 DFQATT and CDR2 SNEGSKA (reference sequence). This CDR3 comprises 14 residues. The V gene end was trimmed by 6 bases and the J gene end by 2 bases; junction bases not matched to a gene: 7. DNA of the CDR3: TGCAGTGCACTGAGGACAGGGAACACAGATACGCAGTATTTT. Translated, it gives CSALRTGNTDTQYF.

Here the CDR3 reads CASGTSIRPQHF. Written as DNA, the CDR3 is TGTGCCAGCGGGACGTCTATCCGACCCCAGCATTTT. This chain uses TRBV28 with TRBJ1-5; a weak D match, TRBD1 (5 bases). This CDR3 is built from 12 residues. Trimming removed 8 bases at V and 10 bases at J, with 15 bases between. Germline V gene data show CDR1 as MDHEN and CDR2 as SYDVKM.

The CDR3 region is CASSVREGSTDTQYF. The CDR3 DNA reads as TGTGCCAGCAGCGTGAGGGAGGGGAGCACAGATACGCAGTATTTT. The chain employs TRBV9 and TRBJ2-3; 7 nucleotides align to TRBD2. Trimming at V came to 2 bases and at J to 0 bases, leaving 3 bases not matched to a gene. This CDR3 comprises 15 residues. Germline CDR1 is SGDLS and CDR2 is YYNGEE.

The CDR3 sequence is CATRDRDLNTEAFF. DNA for the CDR3: TGTGCCACCAGAGACAGGGATTTGAACACTGAAGCTTTCTTT. The chain uses TRBV24-1 and TRBJ1-1, with 7 bases identical to TRBD1. This CDR3 has 14 residues. Germline values: CDR1 KGHDR, CDR2 SFDVKD. V shed 7 bases, J shed 0 bases, and the junction held 4 bases outside the gene matches.

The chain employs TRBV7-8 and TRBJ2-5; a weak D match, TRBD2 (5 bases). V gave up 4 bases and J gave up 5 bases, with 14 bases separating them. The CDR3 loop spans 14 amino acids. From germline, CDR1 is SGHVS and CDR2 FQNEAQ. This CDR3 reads CASSWRVGIETQYF. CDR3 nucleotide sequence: TGTGCCAGCAGCTGGCGGGTTGGGATCGAGACCCAGTACTTC.

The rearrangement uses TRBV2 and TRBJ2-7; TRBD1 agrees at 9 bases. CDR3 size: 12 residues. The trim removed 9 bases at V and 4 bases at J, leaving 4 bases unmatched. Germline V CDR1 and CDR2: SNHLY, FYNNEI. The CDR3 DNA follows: TGTGCCAGTGGGACAGGGTTGTACGAGCAGTACTTC. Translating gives CASGTGLYEQYF.

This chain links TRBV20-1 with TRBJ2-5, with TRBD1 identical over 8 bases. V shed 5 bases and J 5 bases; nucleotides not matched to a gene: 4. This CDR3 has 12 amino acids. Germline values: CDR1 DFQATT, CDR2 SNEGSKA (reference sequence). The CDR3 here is CSADRGQETQYF. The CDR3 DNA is TGCAGTGCTGACAGGGGCCAGGAGACCCAGTACTTC.

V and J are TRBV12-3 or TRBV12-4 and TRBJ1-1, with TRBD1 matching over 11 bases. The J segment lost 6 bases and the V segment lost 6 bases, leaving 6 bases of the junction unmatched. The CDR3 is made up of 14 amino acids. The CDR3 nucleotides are TGTGCCAGCAGCTACGGACAGGGGGCGTCTGAAGCTTTCTTT. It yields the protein CASSYGQGASEAFF.

The DNA for the CDR3 is TGCAGTGCCGTAGGACAGCATCATCAGCCCCAGCATTTT. It specifies CSAVGQHHQPQHF. This sequence joins TRBV20-1 and TRBJ1-5; TRBD1 might be the D (6 bases). The germline V gene encodes CDR1 DFQATT and CDR2 SNEGSKA (reference sequence). V lost 6 bases, J lost 5 bases, and 14 bases lay in between. The CDR3 length is 13 residues.

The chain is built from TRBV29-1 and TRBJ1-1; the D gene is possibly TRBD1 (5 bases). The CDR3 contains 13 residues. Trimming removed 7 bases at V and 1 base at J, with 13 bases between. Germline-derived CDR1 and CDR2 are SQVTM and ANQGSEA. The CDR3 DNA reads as TGCAGCGGCACCCAGGGAGGGAACACTGAAGCTTTCTTT. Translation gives CSGTQGGNTEAFF.

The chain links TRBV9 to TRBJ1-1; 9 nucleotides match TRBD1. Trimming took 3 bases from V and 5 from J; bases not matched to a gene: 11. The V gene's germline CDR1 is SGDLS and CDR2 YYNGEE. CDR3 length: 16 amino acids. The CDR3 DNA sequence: TGTGCCAGCAGCGCCGCGGGACAGGGAGCGCGGACTGAAGCTTTCTTT. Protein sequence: CASSAAGQGARTEAFF.